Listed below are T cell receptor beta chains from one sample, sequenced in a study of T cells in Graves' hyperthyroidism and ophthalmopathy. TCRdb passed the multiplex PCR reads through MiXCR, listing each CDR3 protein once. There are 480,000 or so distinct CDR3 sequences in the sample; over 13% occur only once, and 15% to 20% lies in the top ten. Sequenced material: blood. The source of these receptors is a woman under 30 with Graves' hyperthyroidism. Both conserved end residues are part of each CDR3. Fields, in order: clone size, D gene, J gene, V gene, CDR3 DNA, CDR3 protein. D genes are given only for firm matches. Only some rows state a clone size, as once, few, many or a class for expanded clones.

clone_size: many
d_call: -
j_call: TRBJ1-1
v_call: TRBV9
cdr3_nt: TGTGCCAGCAGCGTAAACCCAGGGCGCACTGAAGCTTTCTTT
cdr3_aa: CASSVNPGRTEAFF

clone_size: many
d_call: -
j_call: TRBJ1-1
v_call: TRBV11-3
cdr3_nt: TGTGCCAGCAGCCTGCTCCCCGGGACCCAGAACACTGAAGCTTTCTTT
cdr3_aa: CASSLLPGTQNTEAFF

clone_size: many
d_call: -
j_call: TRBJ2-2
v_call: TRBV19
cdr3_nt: TGTGCCAGTACCCAGGACATCAACACCGGGGAGCTGTTTTTT
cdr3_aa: CASTQDINTGELFF

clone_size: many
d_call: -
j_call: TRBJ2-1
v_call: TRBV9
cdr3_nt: TGTGCCAGCAGCCTTACTGATTTTAGGAGCTCCTACAATGAGCAGTTCTTC
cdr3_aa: CASSLTDFRSSYNEQFF

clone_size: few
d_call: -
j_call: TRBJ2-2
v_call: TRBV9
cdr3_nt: TGTGCCAGCAGCTTCCGCTTGGAGGGCCTACCCGGGGAGCTGTTTTTT
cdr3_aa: CASSFRLEGLPGELFF

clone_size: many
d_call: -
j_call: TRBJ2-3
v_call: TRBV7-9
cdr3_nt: TGTGCCAGCAGCCCGCTAGCGTCCGCAGATACGCAGTATTTT
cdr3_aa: CASSPLASADTQYF

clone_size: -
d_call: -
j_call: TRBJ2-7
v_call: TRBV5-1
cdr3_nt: TGCGCCAGCAGCGGGGGGCGCGAATCTAACGAGCAGTACTTC
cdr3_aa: CASSGGRESNEQYF

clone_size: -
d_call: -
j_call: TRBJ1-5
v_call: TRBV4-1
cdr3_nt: TGCGCCAGCAGCCAAGACCCAGGGTTAAATCAGCCCCAGCATTTT
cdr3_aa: CASSQDPGLNQPQHF

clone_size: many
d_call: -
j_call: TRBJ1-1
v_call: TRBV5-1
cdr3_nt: TGCGCCAGCAGCTTTGAGGGTTCGACTGAAGCTTTCTTT
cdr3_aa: CASSFEGSTEAFF

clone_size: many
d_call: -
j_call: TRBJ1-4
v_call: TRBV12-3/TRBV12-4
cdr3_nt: TGTGCCAGCAGTTTTGAGGACGGTAATGAAAAACTGTTTTTT
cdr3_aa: CASSFEDGNEKLFF

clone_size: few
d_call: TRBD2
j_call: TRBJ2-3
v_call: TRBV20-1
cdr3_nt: TGTAGTGGGTCTAGCGGGAGGCGCCCCGGAGATACGCAGTATTTT
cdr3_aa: CSGSSGRRPGDTQYF

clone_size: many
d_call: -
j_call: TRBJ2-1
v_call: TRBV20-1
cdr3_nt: TGCAGTGCTAGGCCCCTACTAGTCATACGAATAGATGAGCAGTTCTTC
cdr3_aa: CSARPLLVIRIDEQFF

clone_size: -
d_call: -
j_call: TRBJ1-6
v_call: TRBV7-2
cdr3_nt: TGTGCCAGCAGCTTAGCTGGCAGGGTGACTTCACCCCTCCACTTT
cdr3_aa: CASSLAGRVTSPLHF

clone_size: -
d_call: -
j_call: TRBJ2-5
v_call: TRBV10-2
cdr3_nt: TGCGCCAGCAGTGAGATGGGGGTAGAAGAGACCCAGTACTTC
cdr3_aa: CASSEMGVEETQYF

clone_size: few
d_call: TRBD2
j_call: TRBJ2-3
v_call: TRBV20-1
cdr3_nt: TGCAGTGCTATGGAGGGAGGGCCGGGGGATACGCAGTATTTT
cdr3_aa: CSAMEGGPGDTQYF

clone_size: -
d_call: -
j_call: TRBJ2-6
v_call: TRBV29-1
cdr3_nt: TGCAGCGTCAGGGACACCCGCTCTGGGGCCAACGTCCTGACTTTC
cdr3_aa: CSVRDTRSGANVLTF

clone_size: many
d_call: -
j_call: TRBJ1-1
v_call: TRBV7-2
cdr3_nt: TGTGCCAGCAGCTTAGCCTGGGAGAACACTGAAGCTTTCTTT
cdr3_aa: CASSLAWENTEAFF

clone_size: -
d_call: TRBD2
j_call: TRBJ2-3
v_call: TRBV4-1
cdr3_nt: TGCGCCAGCAGCCAAGAAGGCGGGAGGTCCGCAGATACGCAGTATTTT
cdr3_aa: CASSQEGGRSADTQYF

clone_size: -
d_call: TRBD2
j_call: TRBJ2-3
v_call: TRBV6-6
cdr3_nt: TGTGCCAGCAGTTACTCGGGGGCGGGAGGGACGCAGTATTTT
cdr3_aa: CASSYSGAGGTQYF

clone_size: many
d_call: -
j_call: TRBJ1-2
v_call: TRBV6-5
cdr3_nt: TGTGCCAGCAGTTACGGGACCCACTATGGCTACACCTTC
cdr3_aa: CASSYGTHYGYTF

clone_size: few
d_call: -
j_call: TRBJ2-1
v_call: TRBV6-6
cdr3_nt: TGTGCCAGCAGTTACTCGGGTCTGGATGGCCATAATCCCTACAATGAGCAGTTCTTC
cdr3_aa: CASSYSGLDGHNPYNEQFF

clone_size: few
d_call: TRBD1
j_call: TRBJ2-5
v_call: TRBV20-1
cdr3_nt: TGCAGTGCTATCCTGACAGGGAGAGAGACCCAGTACTTC
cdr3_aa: CSAILTGRETQYF

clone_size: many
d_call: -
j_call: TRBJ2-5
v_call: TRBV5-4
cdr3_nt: TGTGCCACAAACTTAATCTACGAAGAGACCCAGTACTTC
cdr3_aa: CATNLIYEETQYF

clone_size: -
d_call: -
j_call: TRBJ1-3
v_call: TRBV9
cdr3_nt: TGTGCCAGCAGCGACGGGTTTAGGGGAAACACCATATATTTT
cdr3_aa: CASSDGFRGNTIYF

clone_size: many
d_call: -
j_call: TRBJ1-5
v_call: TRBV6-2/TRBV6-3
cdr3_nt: TGTGCCAGCAGATATCGGGGTTCGGGTCAGCCCCAGCATTTT
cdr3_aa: CASRYRGSGQPQHF

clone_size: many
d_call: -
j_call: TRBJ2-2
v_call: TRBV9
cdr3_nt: TGTGCCAGCAGCGTAGCTCCCGGAAACACCGGGGAGCTGTTTTTT
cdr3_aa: CASSVAPGNTGELFF

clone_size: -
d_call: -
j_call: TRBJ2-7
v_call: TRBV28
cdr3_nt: TGTGCCAGCAGTTCAATAACCACGCGCTACGAGCAGTACTTC
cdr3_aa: CASSSITTRYEQYF

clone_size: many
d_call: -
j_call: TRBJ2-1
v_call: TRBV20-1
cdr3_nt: TGCAGTGCTCAGGGACTGGCATACTACAATGAGCAGTTCTTC
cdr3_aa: CSAQGLAYYNEQFF

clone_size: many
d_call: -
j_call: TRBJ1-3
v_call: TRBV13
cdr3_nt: TGTGCCAGCAGCTTAGGCCTTGGACAGCGGAACACCATATATTTT
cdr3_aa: CASSLGLGQRNTIYF

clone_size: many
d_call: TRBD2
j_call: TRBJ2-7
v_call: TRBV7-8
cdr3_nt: TGTGCCAGCAGCTTGTTACCTGTGGGACTAGCGGGAGGATTCTCCTACGAGCAGTACTTC
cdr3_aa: CASSLLPVGLAGGFSYEQYF

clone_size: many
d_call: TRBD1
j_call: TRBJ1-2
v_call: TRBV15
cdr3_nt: TGTGCCACCAGTACAGGGGGATCGGATGGCTACACCTTC
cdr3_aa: CATSTGGSDGYTF

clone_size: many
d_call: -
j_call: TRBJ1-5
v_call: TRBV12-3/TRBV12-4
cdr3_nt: TGTGCCAGCAGTCGCAGGTTGGGCTATCAGCCCCAGCATTTT
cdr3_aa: CASSRRLGYQPQHF